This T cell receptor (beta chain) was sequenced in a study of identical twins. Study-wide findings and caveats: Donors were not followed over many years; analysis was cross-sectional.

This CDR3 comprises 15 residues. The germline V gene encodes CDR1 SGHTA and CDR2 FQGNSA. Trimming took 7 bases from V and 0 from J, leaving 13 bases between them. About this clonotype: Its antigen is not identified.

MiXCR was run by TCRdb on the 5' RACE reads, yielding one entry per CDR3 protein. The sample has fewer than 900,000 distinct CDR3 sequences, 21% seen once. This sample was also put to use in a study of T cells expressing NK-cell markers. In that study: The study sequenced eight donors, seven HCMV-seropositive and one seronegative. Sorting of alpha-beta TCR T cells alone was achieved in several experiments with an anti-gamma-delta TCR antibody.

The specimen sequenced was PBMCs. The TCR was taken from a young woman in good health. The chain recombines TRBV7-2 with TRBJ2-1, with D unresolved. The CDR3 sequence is CASITRHSSYNEQFF. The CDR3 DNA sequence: TGTGCCAGCATAACGCGCCATAGCTCCTACAATGAGCAGTTCTTC.